Listed here are 23 T cell receptor beta chains from one sample, sequenced in a study of T cells in Graves' hyperthyroidism and ophthalmopathy. TCR beta CDR3 sequences were amplified from RNA transcripts. In the first-round RT-PCR of the TCR CDR3, the HTBI primer set was used. One entry per CDR3 protein, called by TCRdb with MiXCR from the multiplex PCR reads. The data hold about half a million distinct CDR3 sequences, with under 25% observed a single time. Material: blood. The source of these receptors is a woman in her 70s with Graves' ophthalmopathy.

Only a few counts were recorded for this clonotype. The chain has TRBV6-2 or TRBV6-3 and TRBJ1-5; the D gene is possibly TRBD1 (6 bases). CDR3 length equals 15 residues. The V end lost 2 bases, the J end lost 2 bases, and 10 bases lay between the germline ends. Germline CDR1 MNHEY, CDR2 SVGEGT. CDR3 nucleotide sequence: TGTGCCAGCAGTTACGGAAGGACAGGCAATCAGCCCCAGCATTTT. Encoded protein: CASSYGRTGNQPQHF.

This clonotype was counted a few times. The chain combines TRBV18 with TRBJ1-1; possible D gene TRBD1, 5 bases. CDR1 KGHSH and CDR2 LQKENI come from the germline V gene. V was trimmed by 3 bases and J by 1 base, leaving 9 bases between them. The CDR3 consists of 14 residues. This CDR3 is CASSPGRSNTEAFF. The DNA for the CDR3 is TGTGCCAGCTCACCGGGACGGTCGAACACTGAAGCTTTCTTT.

A few counts support this clonotype. The rearrangement joins TRBV29-1 to TRBJ1-2; no definite D call. Germline V CDR1 and CDR2: SQVTM, ANQGSEA. The CDR3 totals 11 residues. Trimming removed 6 bases from V and 4 bases from J, with 9 bases in between. The CDR3 is CSVLGSYGYTF. CDR3 coding DNA: TGCAGCGTGTTGGGTTCCTATGGCTACACCTTC.

There are a few counts of this clonotype. The chain is built from TRBV18 and TRBJ1-5; D is possibly TRBD1 (5 bases). CDR3 length: 14 residues. CDR1 KGHSH and CDR2 LQKENI come from the germline V gene. V gave up 4 bases and J gave up 0 bases, with 7 bases separating them. CDR3: CASSRGVSNQPQHF. The CDR3 DNA sequence: TGTGCCAGCTCACGAGGGGTTAGCAATCAGCCCCAGCATTTT.

The genes are TRBV5-1 and TRBJ2-7; D is unclear. The CDR3 runs to 12 residues. Between the trimmed V and J ends, which lost 0 bases and 6 bases, there was a span of 7 bases. The germline V gene encodes CDR1 SGHRS and CDR2 YFSETQ. This CDR3 reads CASSLDRAEQYF. DNA of the CDR3: TGCGCCAGCAGCTTGGATCGGGCCGAGCAGTACTTC.

This sequence joins TRBV5-5 and TRBJ1-6; TRBD1 matches 8 bases. V shed 4 bases and J 10 bases; nucleotides not matched to a gene: 7. Germline-derived CDR1 and CDR2 are SGHKS and YYEKEE (reference sequence). This CDR3 has 14 amino acids. CDR3 nucleotides: TGTGCCAGCAGCCGGGACAGGCGAGAATCACCCCTCCACTTT. Translating gives CASSRDRRESPLHF. The full variable domain, rest sourced from reference TRBV5-5 and TRBJ1-6, is DAGVTQSPTHLIKTRGQQVTLRCSPISGHKSVSWYQQVLGQGPQFIFQYYEKEERGRGNFPDRFSARQFPNYSSELNVNALLLGDSALYLCASSRDRRESPLHFGNGTRLTVT.

This clonotype was counted at least ten times. The chain links TRBV7-2 to TRBJ2-3, with 11 bases identical to TRBD1. Germline CDR1 SGHTA, CDR2 FQGNSA. V lost 1 base, J lost 6 bases, and 6 bases stayed unmatched. The CDR3 is made up of 16 amino acids. CDR3 protein: CASSLGDRGFPDTQYF. The CDR3 nucleotides are TGTGCCAGCAGCTTAGGGGACAGGGGGTTCCCGGATACGCAGTATTTT.

This clonotype was detected ten times or more. The chain has TRBV2 and TRBJ2-3; no clear D gene. The CDR3 is 16 residues long. CDR1 SNHLY and CDR2 FYNNEI come from the germline V gene. Trimming removed 7 bases from V and 0 bases from J, with 17 bases in between. CDR3 protein: CASKVDPQGSTDTQYF. In nucleotides, the CDR3 is TGTGCCAGCAAGGTGGATCCTCAAGGCAGCACAGATACGCAGTATTTT.

The CDR3 nucleotides are TGTGCCAGCAGTTACTCGACGACTAGCGGGTACGAGCAGTACTTC. It encodes CASSYSTTSGYEQYF. This chain joins TRBV6-5 and TRBJ2-7; 10 bases agree with TRBD2. The junction had 3 bases not matched to a gene; V was cut back by 0 bases and J by 4 bases. In germline, CDR1 is MNHEY, CDR2 SVGAGI. The CDR3 loop spans 15 amino acids.

This clonotype was counted only a few times. V gene TRBV28 combines with J gene TRBJ1-1; 8 nucleotides align to TRBD1. Losses at the gene ends were 5 bases for V and 4 bases for J; bases not matched to a gene: 6. The length of the CDR3 is 14 residues. CDR1 is MDHEN and CDR2 is SYDVKM in the germline V gene. CDR3 coding DNA: TGTGCCAGCAGTACACAGGGGGGTCTCACTGAAGCTTTCTTT. It codes for CASSTQGGLTEAFF. Variable domain in full (rest from reference TRBV28 and TRBJ1-1): DVKVTQSSRYLVKRTGEKVFLECVQDMDHENMFWYRQDPGLGLRLIYFSYDVKMKEKGDIPEGYSVSREKKERFSLILESASTNQTSMYLCASSTQGGLTEAFFGQGTRLTVV.

A few counts support this clonotype. This chain uses TRBV30 with TRBJ2-2; no clear D gene. Trimming pared 0 bases from V and 1 base from J, leaving 6 bases between. The CDR3 runs to 14 residues. CDR1 is GTSNPN, CDR2 SVGIG, per germline (reference sequence). CDR3 in amino acids: CAWSVRVNTGELFF. CDR3 coding DNA: TGTGCCTGGAGTGTACGTGTGAACACCGGGGAGCTGTTTTTT.

Ten or more counts support this clonotype. V and J are TRBV7-2 and TRBJ2-1, with 14 bases that match TRBD2. V shed 7 bases, J shed 9 bases, and the junction held 8 bases outside the gene matches. The CDR3 is 15 residues long. Germline loops: CDR1 SGHTA, CDR2 FQGNSA. The CDR3 region has the DNA TGTGCCAGCAACATCAGGACTAGCGGGAGGCCTGAGCAGTTCTTC. Its protein product is CASNIRTSGRPEQFF. Combining the CDR3 with reference TRBV7-2 and TRBJ2-1 gives the whole variable domain GAGVSQSPSNKVTEKGKDVELRCDPISGHTALYWYRQSLGQGLEFLIYFQGNSAPDKSGLPSDRFSAERTGGSVSTLTIQRTQQEDSAVYLCASNIRTSGRPEQFFGPGTRLTVL.

The chain combines TRBV6-2 or TRBV6-3 with TRBJ2-6; no clear D gene. In germline, CDR1 is MNHEY, CDR2 SVGEGT. The CDR3 spans 13 residues. Deletions cut 5 bases from V and 2 bases from J, with 4 bases between. The CDR3 protein is CASSATGANVLTF. The CDR3 DNA sequence: TGTGCCAGCAGTGCTACTGGGGCCAACGTCCTGACTTTC.

The table lists this clonotype with many counts. This sequence joins TRBV7-2 and TRBJ1-2; D may be TRBD1 (5 bases). The germline V and J ends were trimmed by 3 bases and 6 bases, with 14 bases remaining between them. This CDR3 comprises 14 residues. Germline V CDR1 and CDR2: SGHTA, FQGNSA. The CDR3 nucleotides are TGTGCCAGCAGCTTGCGACAGTTGAGCGATGGCTACACCTTC. Translation: CASSLRQLSDGYTF.

This clonotype showed up just a few times. A much larger clone is a single base away; this may be a read error. V gene TRBV2 combines with J gene TRBJ1-2; D remains unclear. Germline lookup yields CDR1 SNHLY and CDR2 FYNNEI. V lost 4 bases and J lost 4, with 13 bases in between. The CDR3 loop spans 14 amino acids. The CDR3 sequence is CASSVEGGFYGYTF. The CDR3 coding sequence is TGTGCCAGCAGTGTTGAGGGAGGTTTCTATGGCTACACCTTC.

This clonotype occurred many times. V gene TRBV12-3 or TRBV12-4 combines with J gene TRBJ1-5, with 8 bases lining up with TRBD1. V gave up 7 bases and J gave up 5 bases; unmatched junction bases: 7. There are 14 residues in the CDR3. DNA of the CDR3: TGTGCCAGCACTTTGGGACAGGCTTATCAGCCCCAGCATTTT. Protein product: CASTLGQAYQPQHF.

This clonotype was counted between two and nine times. The rearrangement links TRBV19 to TRBJ2-3, with D tentatively TRBD2 (5 bases). The germline CDR1 and CDR2 sequences are LNHDA and SQIVND (reference sequence). Trimming took 8 bases from V and 6 from J, leaving 15 bases between them. This CDR3 spans 13 amino acids. The CDR3 DNA reads as TGTGCCAGTGCTAAATTACGAGGGGATACGCAGTATTTT. The encoded protein is CASAKLRGDTQYF. Drawing the rest from reference TRBV19 and TRBJ2-3, the complete variable domain is DGGITQSPKYLFRKEGQNVTLSCEQNLNHDAMYWYRQDPGQGLRLIYYSQIVNDFQKGDIAEGYSVSREKKESFPLTVTSAQKNPTAFYLCASAKLRGDTQYFGPGTRLTVL.

The rearrangement joins TRBV7-2 to TRBJ2-7, with 10 bases lining up with TRBD1. Germline CDR1 SGHTA, CDR2 FQGNSA. Unmatched junction bases numbered 8, after V lost 4 bases and J lost 5 bases. CDR3 length: 15 amino acids. The CDR3 sequence is CASSYKTGGINEQYF. The CDR3 bases are TGTGCCAGCAGCTATAAGACAGGGGGCATAAACGAGCAGTACTTC.

This clonotype showed up just a few times. This chain connects TRBV5-1 to TRBJ2-3; 9 positions match TRBD2. Per the germline V gene, CDR1 is SGHRS and CDR2 is YFSETQ. The CDR3 length is 15 residues. Trimming took 5 bases from V and 11 from J; bases not matched to a gene: 15. The CDR3: CASRGTSGRAGEQYF. Written as DNA, the CDR3 is TGCGCCAGCAGAGGAACTAGCGGGCGGGCTGGGGAGCAGTATTTT.

This clonotype was detected only a few times. The chain employs TRBV11-3 and TRBJ2-3; 8 nucleotides agree with TRBD2. Germline CDR1 SGHNT, CDR2 YENEEA. CDR3 length: 14 amino acids. The ends lost 3 bases at V and 6 bases at J; junction bases unmatched: 5. The CDR3 loop is CASSFGGRSDTQYF. CDR3 in DNA: TGTGCCAGCAGCTTCGGCGGGAGGTCCGATACGCAGTATTTT.

This clonotype has a handful of counts. This rearrangement joins TRBV24-1 to TRBJ2-3; 9 bases agree with TRBD1. V was clipped by 8 bases and J by 3 bases; unmatched bases: 2. The germline V gene has CDR1 KGHDR and CDR2 SFDVKD. There are 13 residues in the CDR3. The CDR3 loop is CATNGQGTDTQYF. CDR3 bases: TGTGCCACCAATGGACAGGGGACAGATACGCAGTATTTT.

This clonotype has only a few counts. The chain's CDR3 is CASSIFYQRGTDTQYF. The CDR3 nucleotides read TGTGCCAGTAGTATCTTTTACCAGCGTGGCACAGATACGCAGTATTTT. V is TRBV19 and J is TRBJ2-3; D gene uncertain. The CDR3 consists of 16 residues. V lost 3 bases and J lost 1, with 14 bases in between. Germline loops: CDR1 LNHDA, CDR2 SQIVND (reference sequence). The whole variable domain, remainder taken from reference TRBV19 and TRBJ2-3, is DGGITQSPKYLFRKEGQNVTLSCEQNLNHDAMYWYRQDPGQGLRLIYYSQIVNDFQKGDIAEGYSVSREKKESFPLTVTSAQKNPTAFYLCASSIFYQRGTDTQYFGPGTRLTVL.

In this sample, this clonotype turned up many times. V gene TRBV13 combines with J gene TRBJ2-7; D unresolved. Trimming cost V 5 bases and J 2 bases, with 7 bases left between them. Germline CDR1 is PRHDT and CDR2 is FYEKMQ (reference sequence). The CDR3 is 12 residues long. In DNA form, the CDR3 reads TGTGCCAGCAGCCCCTCCCCCTACGAGCAGTACTTC. It translates to CASSPSPYEQYF.